These 9 T cell receptor beta chains originate from one sample sequenced in a study of T cell repertoires in cytomegalovirus infection. TCRdb passed the reads through MiXCR, listing each CDR3 protein once. In the table there are 290,000 or so distinct CDR3 sequences, 9.6% of which are singletons. What was sequenced was PBMCs. The receptors come from a human donor in good health (CMV status not recorded). Some clones in this sample may be carry-over from other donors' samples.

In its sample, this clonotype was seen many times. The chain recombines TRBV6-5 with TRBJ1-1; 7 nucleotides agree with TRBD1. V was pared by 1 base and J by 7 bases, with 6 bases of the junction left unmatched. CDR1 is MNHEY, CDR2 SVGAGI, per germline. The CDR3 runs 14 residues. CDR3 residues: CASSYFQGDFEAFF. The DNA for the CDR3 is TGTGCCAGCAGTTACTTTCAGGGGGATTTTGAAGCTTTCTTT.

V is TRBV28 and J is TRBJ1-3; D gene uncertain. The CDR3 contains 15 residues. Germline V lookup: CDR1 MDHEN, CDR2 SYDVKM. V lost 5 bases and J lost 1, with 12 bases in between. CDR3: CASSPTWTSGNTIYF. The CDR3 DNA reads TGTGCCAGCAGTCCGACGTGGACGTCTGGAAACACCATATATTTT.

This clonotype was counted many times. The chain uses TRBV4-1 and TRBJ2-1; 8 nucleotides align to TRBD2. J lost 5 bases, V lost 0 bases, and 12 bases had no gene match. CDR3 length equals 18 residues. Germline loops: CDR1 MGHRA, CDR2 YSYEKL. The CDR3 region is CASSQDPPRSGGDNEQFF. As DNA, the CDR3 is TGCGCCAGCAGCCAAGATCCCCCCAGAAGCGGGGGTGACAATGAGCAGTTCTTC.

This clonotype was observed many times. One junction end does not reproduce the germline sequence, and a read error may be involved. The rearrangement links TRBV28 to TRBJ1-5; 7 bases are shared with TRBD1. This CDR3 comprises 15 residues. Per germline, CDR1 MDHEN and CDR2 SYDVKM. CDR3 DNA: TGTGCCAGCGGTTTTTCCAGCAGGGGGAATCAGCCCCAGCATTTT. This codes for CASGFSSRGNQPQHF.

This clonotype was picked up many times. V is TRBV5-4 and J is TRBJ2-3; possibly TRBD2 for D (5 bases). CDR1 is SGHNT and CDR2 is YYREEE in the germline V gene (reference sequence). This CDR3 is 17 amino acids long. V lost 3 bases and J 0 bases, leaving 17 bases between the germline ends. CDR3 sequence (DNA): TGTGCCAGCAGCTCCGGGAAAAGGGCTCTTAGCACAGATACGCAGTATTTT. This translates into CASSSGKRALSTDTQYF.

Note on this clonotype: One junction end does not reproduce the germline sequence, and a read error may be involved. V is TRBV2 and J is TRBJ2-3; 8 bases align to TRBD2. This CDR3 is 14 amino acids long. The germline V gene has CDR1 SNHLY and CDR2 FYNNEI. DNA of the CDR3: TGTGCCAGCAGTGAGGGTAGCGGGGCAGAGACGCAGTATTTT. Encoded protein: CASSEGSGAETQYF.

This clonotype was counted many times. The chain is built from TRBV6-6 and TRBJ1-3, with D possibly TRBD1 on 5 matching bases. Germline assignment: CDR1 MNHNY and CDR2 SVGAGI (reference sequence). V lost 6 bases and J 2 bases, leaving 11 bases between the germline ends. The CDR3 runs 14 residues. CDR3 bases: TGTGCCAGCAGCCTAGGGGCAGCTGGAAACACCATATATTTT. Its protein is CASSLGAAGNTIYF.

This clonotype came up a few times. The chain employs TRBV29-1 and TRBJ2-6; TRBD1 matches 8 bases. The CDR3 is 19 residues long. The trim removed 3 bases at V and 1 base at J, leaving 14 bases unmatched. From germline, CDR1 is SQVTM and CDR2 ANQGSEA. The chain's CDR3 is CSVDGYRQTGGSGANVLTF. The CDR3 coding sequence is TGCAGCGTTGATGGCTATCGGCAAACAGGGGGTTCTGGGGCCAACGTCCTGACTTTC. Combining the CDR3 with reference TRBV29-1 and TRBJ2-6 gives the whole variable domain SAVISQKPSRDICQRGTSLTIQCQVDSQVTMMFWYRQQPGQSLTLIATANQGSEATYESGFVIDKFPISRPNLTFSTLTVSNMSPEDSSIYLCSVDGYRQTGGSGANVLTFGAGSRLTVL.

This clonotype was recorded many times. V and J are TRBV28 and TRBJ1-2, with D hard to call. Germline-derived CDR1 and CDR2 are MDHEN and SYDVKM. The CDR3 runs 15 residues. The V and J ends lost 4 bases and 4 bases respectively, with 16 bases between them. The CDR3 is CASSSVGSRLYGYTF. The CDR3 bases are TGTGCCAGCAGTTCCGTGGGCAGTCGTCTCTATGGCTACACCTTC.